Listed below are T cell receptor beta chains from one sample, sequenced in a study of T-cell reconstitution after alpha-beta-depleted transplantation in children. One entry per CDR3 protein, called by TCRdb with MiXCR from the PCR reads. Of 280,000 or so distinct CDR3 sequences listed, 11% are singletons. The sequences come from peripheral blood, collected 180 days after TCRalphabeta/CD19-depleted stem cell transplant. All receptors derive from a male patient between 2 and 15 years old who had a stem cell transplant for chronic granulomatous disease, so the T cells may come from the graft donor. Both conserved end residues are part of each CDR3. Each record gives: clone size, D gene, V gene, J gene, CDR3 DNA, CDR3 protein. A D gene is named only where the DNA matches it firmly. Not every row has a clone size; where given, it reads once, few, many or a size class.

few	NA	TRBV23-1	TRBJ2-6	TGCGCCAGCAGTTCCACTGGGGCCAACGTCCTGACTTTC	CASSSTGANVLTF
many	TRBD1	TRBV5-1	TRBJ1-1	TGCGCCAGCAGCCCGACAGGGAGGATGAACACTGAAGCTTTCTTT	CASSPTGRMNTEAFF
NA	NA	TRBV5-1	TRBJ2-2	TGCGCCAGCAGCTTGGCAGGGGGGACCGGGGAGCCGTTTTTT	CASSLAGGTGEPFF
many	NA	TRBV27	TRBJ2-1	TGTGCCAGCAGTCTCCGATTGAATAGGGGCAATGAGCAGTTCTTC	CASSLRLNRGNEQFF
NA	TRBD2	TRBV7-8	TRBJ2-2	TGTGCCAGCAGCCCCCCCCGCGGGACTAGCGGGAGGGTCAACACCGGGGAGCTGTTTTTT	CASSPPRGTSGRVNTGELFF
many	NA	TRBV20-1	TRBJ2-7	TGCAGTGCTACCCTGGCCGGTCAGAGCTCCTACGAGCAGTACTTC	CSATLAGQSSYEQYF
many	NA	TRBV7-9	TRBJ1-1	TGTGCCAGCAGCACCCCTCTCGCTGAAGAGAACCCTGAAGCTTTCTTT	CASSTPLAEENPEAFF
many	NA	TRBV7-2	TRBJ2-7	TGTGCCAGCAGCTATGGGGCTAGCGTCTCCTACGAGCAGTACTTC	CASSYGASVSYEQYF
many	TRBD2	TRBV7-9	TRBJ2-1	TGTGCCAGCAGCCCGGGACTAGCGGGGGCCAGCTCCTACAATGAGCAGTTCTTC	CASSPGLAGASSYNEQFF
few	NA	TRBV28	TRBJ1-6	TGTGCCAGCAGTTTCCTCGATTCACCCCTCCACTTT	CASSFLDSPLHF
many	NA	TRBV29-1	TRBJ2-7	TGCAGCGTCATCAATGTCTCCTACGAGCAGTACTTC	CSVINVSYEQYF
many	NA	TRBV5-1	TRBJ1-5	TGCGCCAGCAGCACGGGGCCCAATCAGCCCCAGCATTTT	CASSTGPNQPQHF
many	NA	TRBV28	TRBJ1-1	TGTGCCAGCAAGCCAGATATAAACACTGAAGCTTTCTTT	CASKPDINTEAFF
NA	NA	TRBV24-1	TRBJ1-2	TGTGCCACCAGTTGGAATGGCTACACCTTC	CATSWNGYTF
many	NA	TRBV11-1	TRBJ2-1	TGTGCCAGCAGCTTAGGAAGGGCGGGGGCCTCCTACAATGAGCAGTTCTTC	CASSLGRAGASYNEQFF
many	TRBD2	TRBV19	TRBJ2-3	TGTGCCACTACGGACGGGGGGGCTAGCACAGATACGCAGTATTTT	CATTDGGASTDTQYF
many	NA	TRBV5-1	TRBJ2-7	TGCGCCAGCAGCTTGGGGACACCACTTTCTGACGAGCAGTACTTC	CASSLGTPLSDEQYF
many	TRBD1	TRBV7-3	TRBJ1-6	TGTGCCAGCAGCTTGAACGGACAGGGGAGTTCACCCCTCCACTTT	CASSLNGQGSSPLHF
many	NA	TRBV21-1	TRBJ2-5	TGTGCCAGCAGCAAAGCGCTGATCGGATCAGGGTGGAGGGAGACCCAGTACTTC	CASSKALIGSGWRETQYF
many	NA	TRBV12-3/TRBV12-4	TRBJ2-3	TGTGCCAGCAGCCTAAGCCTGGACTCACTCACAGATACGCAGTATTTT	CASSLSLDSLTDTQYF
many	NA	TRBV5-5	TRBJ2-1	TGTGCCAGCAGGCTAGGGGGTGGGGGCTACAATGAGCAGTTCTTC	CASRLGGGGYNEQFF
many	TRBD2	TRBV5-1	TRBJ2-2	TGCGCCAGCAGCCCTCGACTAGCGGGACCTTGGAACACCGGGGAGCTGTTTTTT	CASSPRLAGPWNTGELFF
NA	TRBD1	TRBV5-5	TRBJ2-7	TGTGCCAGCAGCTTGGTGGGACAGGGAGGCGAGCAGTACTTC	CASSLVGQGGEQYF
NA	TRBD2	TRBV12-3/TRBV12-4	TRBJ2-1	TGTGCCAGCAGTTTATGGACTAGCGGTGAGCAGTTCTTC	CASSLWTSGEQFF
many	NA	TRBV12-3/TRBV12-4	TRBJ1-5	TGTGCCAGCAGCCGGGACGGACCCAATCAGCCCCAGCATTTT	CASSRDGPNQPQHF
many	NA	TRBV15	TRBJ2-5	TGTGCCACCAGCAGAGGAGGGGGTGGGGAGACCCAGTACTTC	CATSRGGGGETQYF
many	TRBD1	TRBV20-1	TRBJ1-4	TGCAGTGCGCAAGACAGGGGGTCTAATGAAAAACTGTTTTTT	CSAQDRGSNEKLFF
many	NA	TRBV20-1	TRBJ2-5	TGCAGTGCTATGAGTGCGGCCCAAGAGACCCAGTACTTC	CSAMSAAQETQYF
many	NA	TRBV5-1	TRBJ2-3	TGCGCCAGCAGCCTCACACCCGGGACCACAGATACGCAGTATTTT	CASSLTPGTTDTQYF
many	NA	TRBV29-1	TRBJ2-3	TGCAGCGTTGAAGATTTCGGTACGCAGTATTTT	CSVEDFGTQYF
many	NA	TRBV3-1	TRBJ2-7	TGTGCCAGCAGCCAAGAGGTGGCCACCTACGAGCAGTACTTC	CASSQEVATYEQYF
NA	NA	TRBV12-3/TRBV12-4	TRBJ1-5	TGTGCCAGCAGTACAGGGTCGAGGCAGCCCCAGCATTTT	CASSTGSRQPQHF
many	NA	TRBV4-3	TRBJ1-6	TGCGCCAGCAGCCAAGTAGGGTCAGGTTCACCCCTCCACTTT	CASSQVGSGSPLHF
many	NA	TRBV29-1	TRBJ2-5	TGCAGCAGCAAGGGGATCGGGGAGACCCAGTACTTC	CSSKGIGETQYF
few	TRBD1	TRBV10-3	TRBJ2-2	TGTGCCATCAGTGGAAGGACAGGGGGAAACACCGGGGAGCTGTTTTTT	CAISGRTGGNTGELFF
many	TRBD2	TRBV10-3	TRBJ2-3	TGTGCCACCCGAAAGCGGGGTCTGGGAGATACGCAGTATTTT	CATRKRGLGDTQYF
many	NA	TRBV21-1	TRBJ2-7	TGTGCCAGCAGCAGACAGACTAGCAACAACGAGCAGTACTTC	CASSRQTSNNEQYF
many	NA	TRBV29-1	TRBJ2-5	TGCAGTGGTGGGGGATCGGACCGGGAATGGGAGACCCAGTACTTC	CSGGGSDREWETQYF
NA	TRBD1	TRBV6-5	TRBJ2-7	TGTGCCAGCAGTTACCAGGCCTCCCCGGGGACAGGGAACTACGAGCAGTACTTC	CASSYQASPGTGNYEQYF